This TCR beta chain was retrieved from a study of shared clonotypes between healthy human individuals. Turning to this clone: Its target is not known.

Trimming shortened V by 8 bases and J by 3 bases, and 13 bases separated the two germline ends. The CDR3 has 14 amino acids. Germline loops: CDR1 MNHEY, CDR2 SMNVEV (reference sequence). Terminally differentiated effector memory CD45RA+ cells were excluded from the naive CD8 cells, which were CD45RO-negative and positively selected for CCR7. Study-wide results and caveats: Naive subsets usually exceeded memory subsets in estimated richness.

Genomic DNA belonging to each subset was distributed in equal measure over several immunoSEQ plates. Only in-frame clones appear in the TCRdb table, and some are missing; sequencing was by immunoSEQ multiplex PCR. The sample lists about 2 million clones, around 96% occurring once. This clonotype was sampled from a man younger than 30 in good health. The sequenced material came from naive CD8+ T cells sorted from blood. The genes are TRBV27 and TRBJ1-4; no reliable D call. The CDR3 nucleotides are TGTGCCAGCGGGTCACAAGCGCCTAATGAAAAACTGTTTTTT. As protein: CASGSQAPNEKLFF.